This TCR beta chain was profiled in a study of blood T cells in healthy people across ages. For the second PCR, which ran for 7 to 11 cycles, a sample-barcoded 5' primer and a J-beta primer mix were used. In TCRdb, the 5' RACE reads were re-called with MiXCR into one record per CDR3 protein. The sample shows 1,300,000 or so distinct CDR3 sequences, approximately 60% of them seen only once. In germline, CDR1 is MGHRA, CDR2 YSYEKL. The CDR3 runs to 16 residues. Trimming shortened V by 0 bases and J by 3 bases, and 14 bases separated the two germline ends. As concerns this clonotype: What it binds is unknown.

General study points: Among long-lived donors, naive CD4+ cells were more numerous and diversity higher than in aged donors. Because donor CMV status was unknown, expanded clonotype changes were possibly confounded. TCR beta diversity per million T cells fell roughly linearly with age.

This receptor was obtained from a man between 18 and 35 years old in good health. Sequencing input: blood. J is TRBJ1-1 and V is TRBV4-1, with a tentative D call TRBD1 (6 bases). For the CDR3, the DNA is TGCGCCAGCAGCCAAGAGGGGACATACGGGGACACTGAAGCTTTCTTT. It codes for CASSQEGTYGDTEAFF.